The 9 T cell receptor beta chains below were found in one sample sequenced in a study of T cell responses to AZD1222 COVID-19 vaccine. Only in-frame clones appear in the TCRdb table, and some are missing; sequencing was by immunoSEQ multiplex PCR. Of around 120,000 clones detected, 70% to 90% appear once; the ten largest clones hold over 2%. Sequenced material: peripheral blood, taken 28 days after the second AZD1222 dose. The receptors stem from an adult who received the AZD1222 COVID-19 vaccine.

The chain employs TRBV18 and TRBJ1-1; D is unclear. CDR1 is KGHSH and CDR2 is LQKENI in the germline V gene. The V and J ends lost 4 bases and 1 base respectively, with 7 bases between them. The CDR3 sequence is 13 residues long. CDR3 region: CASSLDKNTEAFF. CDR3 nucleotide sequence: TGTGCCAGCTCACTCGACAAGAACACTGAAGCTTTCTTT.

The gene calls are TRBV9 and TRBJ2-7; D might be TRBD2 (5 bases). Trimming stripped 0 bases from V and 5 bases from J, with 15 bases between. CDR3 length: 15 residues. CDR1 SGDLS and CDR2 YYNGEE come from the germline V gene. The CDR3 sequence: CASSVAVDSTHEQYF. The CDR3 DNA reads TGTGCCAGCAGCGTAGCGGTGGACTCGACTCACGAGCAGTACTTC.

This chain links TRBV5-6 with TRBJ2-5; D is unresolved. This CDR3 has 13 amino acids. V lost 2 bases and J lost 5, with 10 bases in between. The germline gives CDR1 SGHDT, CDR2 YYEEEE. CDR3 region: CASSFTSLETQYF. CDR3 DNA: TGTGCCAGCAGCTTTACTTCACTGGAGACCCAGTACTTC.

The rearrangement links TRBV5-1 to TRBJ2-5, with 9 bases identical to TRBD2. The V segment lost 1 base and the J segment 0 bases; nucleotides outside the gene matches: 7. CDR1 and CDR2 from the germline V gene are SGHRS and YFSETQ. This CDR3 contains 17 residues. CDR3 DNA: TGCGCCAGCAGCTTGAGTCCTAGCGGGATTAACCAAGAGACCCAGTACTTC. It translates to CASSLSPSGINQETQYF.

CDR3 region: CASSAGTGELFF. The CDR3, as DNA: TGTGCCAGCAGTGCAGGGACCGGGGAGCTGTTTTTT. The genes are TRBV2 and TRBJ2-2, with TRBD1 as a possible D gene (5 bases). V lost 4 bases and J 5 bases, leaving 5 bases between the germline ends. The V gene's germline CDR1 is SNHLY and CDR2 FYNNEI. The CDR3 runs to 12 residues.

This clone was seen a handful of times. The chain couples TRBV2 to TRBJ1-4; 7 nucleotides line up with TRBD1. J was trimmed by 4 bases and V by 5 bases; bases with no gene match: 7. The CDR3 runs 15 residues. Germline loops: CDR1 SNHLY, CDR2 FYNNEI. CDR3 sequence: CASSLAGQINEKLFF. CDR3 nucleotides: TGTGCCAGCAGTCTAGCGGGACAGATTAATGAAAAACTGTTTTTT.

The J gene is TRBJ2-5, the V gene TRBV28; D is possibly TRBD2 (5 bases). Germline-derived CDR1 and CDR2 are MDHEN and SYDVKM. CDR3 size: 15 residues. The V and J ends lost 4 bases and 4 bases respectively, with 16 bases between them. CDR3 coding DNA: TGTGCCAGCAGTTCACCCTCCGAGGGCGGAGAGACCCAGTACTTC. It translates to CASSSPSEGGETQYF.

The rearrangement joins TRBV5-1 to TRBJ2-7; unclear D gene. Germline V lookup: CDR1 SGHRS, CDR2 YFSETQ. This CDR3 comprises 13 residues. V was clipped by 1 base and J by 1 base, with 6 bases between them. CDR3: CASSLRASYEQYF. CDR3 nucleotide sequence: TGCGCCAGCAGCTTGAGGGCATCCTACGAGCAGTACTTC.

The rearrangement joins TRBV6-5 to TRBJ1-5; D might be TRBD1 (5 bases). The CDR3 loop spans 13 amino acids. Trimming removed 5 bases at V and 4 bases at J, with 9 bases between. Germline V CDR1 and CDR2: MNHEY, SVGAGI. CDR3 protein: CASSRQQNQPQHF. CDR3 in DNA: TGTGCCAGCAGTCGACAGCAAAATCAGCCCCAGCATTTT.